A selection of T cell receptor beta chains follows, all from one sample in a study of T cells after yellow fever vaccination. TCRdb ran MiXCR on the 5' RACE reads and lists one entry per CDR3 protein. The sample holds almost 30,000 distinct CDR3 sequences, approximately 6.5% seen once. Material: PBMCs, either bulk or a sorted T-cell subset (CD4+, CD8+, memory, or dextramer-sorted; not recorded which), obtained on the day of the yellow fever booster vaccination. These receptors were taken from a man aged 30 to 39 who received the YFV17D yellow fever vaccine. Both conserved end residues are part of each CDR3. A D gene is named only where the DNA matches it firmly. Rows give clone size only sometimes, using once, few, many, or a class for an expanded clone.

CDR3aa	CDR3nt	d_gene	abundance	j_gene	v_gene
CSARIAGTYNEQFF	TGCAGTGCGAGAATAGCGGGAACCTACAATGAGCAGTTCTTC	TRBD2	NA	TRBJ2-1	TRBV20-1
CASSLLKSTDTQYF	TGTGCCAGCAGCTTGCTGAAGAGCACAGATACGCAGTATTTT	NA	NA	TRBJ2-3	TRBV5-4
CASSPRGDRQNQPQHF	TGTGCCAGCTCACCTCGAGGGGACAGGCAGAATCAGCCCCAGCATTTT	TRBD1	many	TRBJ1-5	TRBV18
CASSPTGFEQFF	TGTGCCAGCAGCCCAACAGGGTTTGAGCAGTTCTTC	NA	many	TRBJ2-1	TRBV3-1
CASTRTSGITDTQYF	TGTGCCAGCACCCGGACTAGCGGGATCACAGATACGCAGTATTTT	TRBD2	many	TRBJ2-3	TRBV12-3/TRBV12-4
CASSYPSGMPTGELFF	TGTGCCAGCAGTTACCCTAGCGGGATGCCCACCGGGGAGCTGTTTTTT	TRBD2	many	TRBJ2-2	TRBV6-2/TRBV6-3
CASSPQGWGANTEAFF	TGTGCCAGCAGCCCACAGGGTTGGGGGGCGAACACTGAAGCTTTCTTT	NA	NA	TRBJ1-1	TRBV7-2
CASSVDYYGYTF	TGTGCCAGCAGCGTTGATTACTATGGCTACACCTTC	NA	few	TRBJ1-2	TRBV9
CASSQSHNIQYF	TGTGCCAGCAGCCAGTCACACAACATTCAGTACTTC	NA	many	TRBJ2-4	TRBV28
CASSFAWVIQGELFF	TGTGCCAGCAGCTTTGCCTGGGTCATACAAGGGGAGCTGTTTTTT	NA	many	TRBJ2-2	TRBV5-6
CASSLVGTGTATDTQYF	TGTGCCAGCAGCTTAGTAGGGACCGGGACAGCCACAGATACGCAGTATTTT	TRBD1	NA	TRBJ2-3	TRBV7-2
CASSQQGREYEKLFF	TGTGCCAGCAGCCAACAAGGACGGGAGTATGAAAAACTGTTTTTT	NA	many	TRBJ1-4	TRBV3-1
CASSFIGGGETQYF	TGTGCCAGCAGCTTTATTGGCGGGGGAGAGACCCAGTACTTC	TRBD2	many	TRBJ2-5	TRBV7-8
CASSPLETKNIQYF	TGTGCCAGCTCACCCTTAGAGACCAAAAACATTCAGTACTTC	NA	NA	TRBJ2-4	TRBV18
CASSHGRDVAYEQYF	TGCGCCAGCAGCCATGGTAGGGACGTGGCCTACGAGCAGTACTTC	NA	few	TRBJ2-7	TRBV4-3
CASSLVGEQFF	TGTGCCAGCAGTTTGGTGGGTGAGCAGTTCTTC	NA	many	TRBJ2-1	TRBV6-6
CASSQSAVGGSREQYF	TGCGCCAGCAGCCAATCCGCTGTTGGCGGGAGTAGAGAGCAGTACTTC	TRBD2	few	TRBJ2-7	TRBV4-3
CSGTSSGLPGSYEQYF	TGCAGTGGGACGTCTAGCGGGCTTCCTGGGTCCTACGAGCAGTACTTC	TRBD2	few	TRBJ2-7	TRBV20-1
CASSILQGEAQPQYF	TGTGCCAGTAGTATCCTACAGGGGGAAGCTCAGCCCCAGTATTTT	TRBD1	few	TRBJ2-3	TRBV19
CASSLSGGSFYNEQFF	TGTGCCAGCAGCTTAAGTGGAGGGTCCTTCTACAATGAGCAGTTCTTC	NA	many	TRBJ2-1	TRBV7-2
CSTLLAGGETQYF	TGCAGCACCCTACTAGCGGGGGGGGAGACCCAGTACTTC	TRBD2	NA	TRBJ2-5	TRBV20-1
CASSARGSYNEQFF	TGTGCCAGCAGCGCCAGGGGATCCTACAATGAGCAGTTCTTC	NA	many	TRBJ2-1	TRBV7-9
CASSDPSGSGTGELFF	TGTGCCAGCAGCGACCCTAGCGGGAGCGGGACCGGGGAGCTGTTTTTT	TRBD2	many	TRBJ2-2	TRBV6-1
CASSLGFSAEKLFF	TGTGCCAGCAGCTTGGGTTTTTCTGCTGAAAAACTGTTTTTT	NA	many	TRBJ1-4	TRBV5-6
CASSFRQGSYEQYF	TGTGCCAGCAGCTTTCGACAGGGTTCCTACGAGCAGTACTTC	TRBD1	many	TRBJ2-7	TRBV7-2
CATSDFGLAGYNEQFF	TGTGCCACCAGTGATTTCGGGCTAGCGGGGTACAATGAGCAGTTCTTC	TRBD2	NA	TRBJ2-1	TRBV24-1
CAISESPIGALGYEQYF	TGTGCCATCAGTGAGTCGCCTATTGGCGCACTCGGCTACGAGCAGTACTTC	NA	NA	TRBJ2-7	TRBV10-3
CSGVALNTGELFF	TGCAGCGGGGTTGCGCTGAACACCGGGGAGCTGTTTTTT	NA	many	TRBJ2-2	TRBV29-1
CASSSAVYNSPLHF	TGTGCCAGCAGTTCTGCGGTCTATAATTCACCCCTCCACTTT	NA	few	TRBJ1-6	TRBV6-5
CASSPTSGSGHNEQFF	TGTGCCAGCAGCCCTACTAGCGGGAGTGGGCACAATGAGCAGTTCTTC	TRBD2	many	TRBJ2-1	TRBV7-9
CASSVYYEQYF	TGTGCCAGCAGCGTCTACTACGAGCAGTACTTC	NA	many	TRBJ2-7	TRBV7-9
CASSSGQGLHQPQHF	TGTGCCAGCAGCTCCGGACAGGGACTCCATCAGCCCCAGCATTTT	TRBD1	many	TRBJ1-5	TRBV6-5
CSVSYHNDDRATDTQYF	TGCAGCGTTTCGTACCACAACGATGACAGGGCCACAGATACGCAGTATTTT	TRBD1	many	TRBJ2-3	TRBV29-1
CASSPMGGGEFF	TGTGCCAGCAGCCCTATGGGAGGGGGGGAGTTCTTC	NA	many	TRBJ2-1	TRBV27
CSARDPASPLADTQYF	TGCAGTGCTAGAGATCCCGCTAGCCCCCTTGCGGATACGCAGTATTTT	NA	many	TRBJ2-3	TRBV20-1
CASSLASSVREQYF	TGTGCCAGCAGCTTGGCTTCCAGCGTAAGAGAGCAGTACTTC	NA	many	TRBJ2-7	TRBV5-6
CAWSLGQGRDQPQHF	TGTGCCTGGAGTCTGGGACAGGGAAGAGATCAGCCCCAGCATTTT	TRBD1	NA	TRBJ1-5	TRBV30